This T cell receptor beta chain was recorded in a study of blood T cell repertoires in COVID-19. Study-level background: Material from acute and convalescent COVID-19 was sourced from the United States, Italy and Spain.

Only in-frame clones appear in the TCRdb table, and some are missing; sequencing was by immunoSEQ multiplex PCR. The sample yields about 480,000 clones, around nine tenths seen once. The receptor was derived from a woman aged 45-65 years with COVID-19, enrolled during active disease. Source material: peripheral blood.

CDR3: CASSSRLASGNEQFF. As DNA, the CDR3 is TGTGCCAGCAGTTCACGACTAGCGTCTGGTAATGAGCAGTTCTTC. The chain links TRBV11-2 to TRBJ2-1; 8 bases line up with TRBD2. The V gene's germline CDR1 is SGHAT and CDR2 FQNNGV. The trim removed 6 bases at V and 7 bases at J, leaving 11 bases unmatched. The CDR3 extends over 15 amino acids.